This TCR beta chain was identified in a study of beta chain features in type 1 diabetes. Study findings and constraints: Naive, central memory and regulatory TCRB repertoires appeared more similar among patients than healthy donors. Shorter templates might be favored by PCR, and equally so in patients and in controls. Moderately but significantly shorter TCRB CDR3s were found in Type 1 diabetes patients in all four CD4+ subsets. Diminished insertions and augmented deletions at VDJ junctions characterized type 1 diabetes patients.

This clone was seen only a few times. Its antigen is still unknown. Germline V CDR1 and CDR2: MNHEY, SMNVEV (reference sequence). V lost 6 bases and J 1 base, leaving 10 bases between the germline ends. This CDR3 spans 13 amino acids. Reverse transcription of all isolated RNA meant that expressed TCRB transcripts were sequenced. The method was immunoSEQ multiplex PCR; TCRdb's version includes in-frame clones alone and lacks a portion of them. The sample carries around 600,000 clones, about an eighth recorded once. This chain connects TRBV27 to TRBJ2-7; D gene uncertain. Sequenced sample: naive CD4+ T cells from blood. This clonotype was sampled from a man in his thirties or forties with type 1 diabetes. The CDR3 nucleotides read TGTGCCAGCAGACCGACCGGGTCCTACGAGCAGTACTTC. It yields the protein CASRPTGSYEQYF.